Presented here are 4 T cell receptor beta chains from one specimen sequenced in a study of neurological immune-mediated disorders. TCRdb re-called the 5' RACE reads through MiXCR, storing one row per CDR3 protein. The sample consists of tens of thousands of distinct CDR3 sequences, 9% to 13% of them appearing once. The specimen was PBMCs. Receptors originate from a woman aged 55-75 years in good health.

This clonotype showed up many times. The rearrangement uses TRBV5-5 and TRBJ1-1; possibly TRBD1 for D (5 bases). The CDR3 runs 16 residues. Trimming cost V 0 bases and J 0 bases, with 12 bases left between them. CDR1 SGHKS and CDR2 YYEKEE come from the germline V gene (reference sequence). The CDR3 reads CASSLVGALVNTEAFF. The CDR3 bases are TGTGCCAGCAGCTTGGTTGGGGCTCTGGTGAACACTGAAGCTTTCTTT.

In its sample, this clonotype was seen many times. The chain recombines TRBV5-1 with TRBJ2-5; 7 nucleotides match TRBD2. Trimming removed 4 bases from V and 4 bases from J; junction bases left unmatched: 13. The CDR3 is 16 residues long. In germline, CDR1 is SGHRS, CDR2 YFSETQ. The DNA for the CDR3 is TGCGCCAGCAGCGACCTAGGGGAGGGTCGCGGAGAGACCCAGTACTTC. It translates to CASSDLGEGRGETQYF.

In its sample, this clonotype was seen many times. The rearrangement links TRBV7-2 to TRBJ1-4; a weak D match, TRBD1 (5 bases). Germline CDR1 reads SGHTA; CDR2 reads FQGNSA. The CDR3 consists of 14 residues. V was shortened by 5 bases and J by 7 bases, with 14 bases between the two germline ends. Written as DNA, the CDR3 is TGTGCCAGCAGCCTGTCCTATGGGGGTGAAAAACTGTTTTTT. Its translation: CASSLSYGGEKLFF. Looking up the rest from reference TRBV7-2 and TRBJ1-4 gives the full variable domain: GAGVSQSPSNKVTEKGKDVELRCDPISGHTALYWYRQSLGQGLEFLIYFQGNSAPDKSGLPSDRFSAERTGGSVSTLTIQRTQQEDSAVYLCASSLSYGGEKLFFGSGTQLSVL.

This clonotype was counted at least ten times. V is TRBV6-6 and J is TRBJ1-3; 8 bases match TRBD1. The CDR3 loop spans 17 amino acids. The germline CDR1 and CDR2 sequences are MNHNY and SVGAGI (reference sequence). V lost 2 bases, J lost 0 bases, and 6 bases stayed unmatched. The CDR3 nucleotides read TGTGCCAGCAGTTACCCGGGACAGGCCGTCTCTGGAAACACCATATATTTT. Encoded protein: CASSYPGQAVSGNTIYF.